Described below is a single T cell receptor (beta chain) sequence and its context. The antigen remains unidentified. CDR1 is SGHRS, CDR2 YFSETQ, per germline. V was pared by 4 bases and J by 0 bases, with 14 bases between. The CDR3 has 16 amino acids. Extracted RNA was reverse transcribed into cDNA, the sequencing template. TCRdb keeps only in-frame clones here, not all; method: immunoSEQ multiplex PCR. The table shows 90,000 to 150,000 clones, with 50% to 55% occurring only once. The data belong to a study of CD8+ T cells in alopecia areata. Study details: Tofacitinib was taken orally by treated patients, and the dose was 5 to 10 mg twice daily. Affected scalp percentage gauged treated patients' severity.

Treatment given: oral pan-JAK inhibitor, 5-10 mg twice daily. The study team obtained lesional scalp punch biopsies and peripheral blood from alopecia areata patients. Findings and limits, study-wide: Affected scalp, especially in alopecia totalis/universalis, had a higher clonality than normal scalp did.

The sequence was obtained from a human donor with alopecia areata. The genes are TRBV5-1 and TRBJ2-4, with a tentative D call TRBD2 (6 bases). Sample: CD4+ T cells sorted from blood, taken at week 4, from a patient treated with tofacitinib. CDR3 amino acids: CASSRGLSIAKNIQYF. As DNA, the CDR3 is TGCGCCAGCAGCCGGGGACTTTCAATAGCCAAAAACATTCAGTACTTC.